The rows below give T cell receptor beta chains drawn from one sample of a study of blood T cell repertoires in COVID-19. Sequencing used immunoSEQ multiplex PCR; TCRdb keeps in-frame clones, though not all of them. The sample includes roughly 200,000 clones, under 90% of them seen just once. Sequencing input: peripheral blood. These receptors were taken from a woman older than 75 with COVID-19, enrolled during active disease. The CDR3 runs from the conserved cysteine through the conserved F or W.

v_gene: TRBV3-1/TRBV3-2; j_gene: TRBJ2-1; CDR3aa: CASSQDPRSTYNEQFF
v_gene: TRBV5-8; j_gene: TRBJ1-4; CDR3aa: CASSPPWGEGDEKLFF
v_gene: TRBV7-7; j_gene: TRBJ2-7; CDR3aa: CASSFRDRGHSYEQYF
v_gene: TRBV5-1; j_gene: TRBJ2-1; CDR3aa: CASNPATANYNEQFF
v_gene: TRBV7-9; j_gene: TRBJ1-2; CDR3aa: CASSLDSNGGYTF
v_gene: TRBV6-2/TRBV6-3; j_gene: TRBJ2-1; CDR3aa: CASSVRGEQFF
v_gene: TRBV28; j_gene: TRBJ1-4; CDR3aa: CASSKPGTGYEKLFF
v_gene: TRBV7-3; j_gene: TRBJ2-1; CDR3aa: CASSLERSYNEQFF
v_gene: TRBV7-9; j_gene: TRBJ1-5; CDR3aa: CASSLAGYQPQHF
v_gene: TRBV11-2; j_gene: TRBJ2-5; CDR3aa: CASSSEGRETQYF
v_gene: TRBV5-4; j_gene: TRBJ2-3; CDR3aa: CASRKTSGGLGTDTQYF
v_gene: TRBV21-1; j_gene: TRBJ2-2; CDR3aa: CASSTGNGTGELFF
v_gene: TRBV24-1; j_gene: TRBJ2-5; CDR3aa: CATSDPGTGGETQYF
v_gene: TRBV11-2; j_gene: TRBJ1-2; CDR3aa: CASSLQVNYGYTF
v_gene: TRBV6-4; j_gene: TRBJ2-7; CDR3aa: CASSDSRDSWKSSYEQYF
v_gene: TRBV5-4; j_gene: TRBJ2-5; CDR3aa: CASSPGTSGGAARETQYF
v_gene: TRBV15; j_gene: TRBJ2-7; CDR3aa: CATSRDLRGEQYF
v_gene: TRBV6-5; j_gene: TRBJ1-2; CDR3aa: CASTPSWGGGYGYTF
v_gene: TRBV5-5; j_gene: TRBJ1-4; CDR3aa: CASSTYRGFDEKLFF
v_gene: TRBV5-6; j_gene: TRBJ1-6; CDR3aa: CASSLAGQTYNSPLHF
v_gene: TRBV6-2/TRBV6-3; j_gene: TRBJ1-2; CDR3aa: CASSTAGFGGYTF
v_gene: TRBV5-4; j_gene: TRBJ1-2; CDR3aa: CASSWTQLNYGYTF
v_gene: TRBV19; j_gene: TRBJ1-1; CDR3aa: CASAGLDTEAFF
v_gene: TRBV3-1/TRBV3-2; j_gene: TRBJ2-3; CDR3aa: CASSPSLAAIDTQYF
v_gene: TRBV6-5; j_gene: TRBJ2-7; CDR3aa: CASTWTGTYEQYF
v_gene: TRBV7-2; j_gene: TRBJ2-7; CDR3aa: CASTGGRNYREQYF
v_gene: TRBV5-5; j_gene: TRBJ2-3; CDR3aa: CASSSFSGGQSDTQYF
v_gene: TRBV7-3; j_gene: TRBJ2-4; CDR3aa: CASSPPGQGTIQYF
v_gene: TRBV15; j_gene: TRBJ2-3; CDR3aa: CATSRVGRGGSTDTQYF
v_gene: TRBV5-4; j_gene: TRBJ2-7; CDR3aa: CASSVRDRAYEQYF
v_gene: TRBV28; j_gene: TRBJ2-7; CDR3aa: CASTRLAGGPYEQYF
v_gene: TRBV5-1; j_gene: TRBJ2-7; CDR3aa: CASSLQYPGYEQYF
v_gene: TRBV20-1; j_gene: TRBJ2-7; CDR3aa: CSAGGLSEQYF
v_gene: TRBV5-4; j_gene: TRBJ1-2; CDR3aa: CAGLVQGSNHGYTF
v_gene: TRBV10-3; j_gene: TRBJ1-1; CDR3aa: CAISVTGNTEAFF
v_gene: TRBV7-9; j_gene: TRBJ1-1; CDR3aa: CASSSRLGEAFF
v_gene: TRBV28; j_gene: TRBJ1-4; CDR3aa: CASSLRGQGISGRKLFF
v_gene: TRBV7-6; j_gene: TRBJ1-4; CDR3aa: CASSLQGTTNEKLFF
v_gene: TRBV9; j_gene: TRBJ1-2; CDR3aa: CASTVGPGSPYGYTF
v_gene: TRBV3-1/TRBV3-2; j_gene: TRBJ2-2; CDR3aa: CASSPFAAGELFF